This T cell receptor beta chain was recorded in a study of blood T cell repertoires in COVID-19. About the study: The United States, Italy and Spain provided the acute and convalescent COVID-19 samples. The cDNA or gDNA used as material had been derived from T cells, B-cell-depleted T cells, or PBMCs.

CDR3 size: 13 residues. Germline values: CDR1 SGHRS, CDR2 YFSETQ. V lost 3 bases and J lost 6, with 10 bases in between. In the original processing: It was from reference gene primer amplification that nucleated cell counts were estimated. Data came from immunoSEQ multiplex PCR; TCRdb stores just in-frame clones and leaves some out. V and J calls and clone size come straight from that table; D and trimming were deduced from the DNA. The sample consists of about 140,000 clones, almost 90% of them appearing once. This chain joins TRBV5-1 and TRBJ1-5, with D hard to call. Source material: peripheral blood. The clonotype comes from a woman aged 60 to 75 with acute or convalescent COVID-19. CDR3 loop: CASSSEEGQPQHF. CDR3 DNA: TGCGCCAGCAGCTCCGAGGAGGGTCAGCCCCAGCATTTT.